This TCR beta chain stems from a study of CD8 T cells in ankylosing spondylitis. Making the TCR beta libraries involved quantitative 5'-RACE with molecular barcodes. MiXCR was run by TCRdb on the 5' RACE reads, yielding one entry per CDR3 protein. This table has 350,000 or so distinct CDR3 sequences, less than 9.5% appearing once. The germline CDR1 and CDR2 sequences are SGHRS and YFSETQ. The V end was cut by 1 base, the J end by 0 bases, with 10 bases between. The CDR3 spans 16 residues. Study results and caveats: A TCR beta motif made of eight highly homologous variants seemed typical of ankylosing spondylitis blood. Disease-linked clones were CD8+ and relatively rare in peripheral blood.

About this clonotype: The antigen is undetermined.

The source material was blood, either unsorted or a sorted T cell fraction (not recorded which). This TCR was recovered from a male donor with ankylosing spondylitis. The rearrangement joins TRBV5-1 to TRBJ1-4; D remains ambiguous. The CDR3 protein is CASSLNRLATNEKLFF. The CDR3 coding sequence is TGCGCCAGCAGCTTGAACAGACTTGCAACTAATGAAAAACTGTTTTTT.